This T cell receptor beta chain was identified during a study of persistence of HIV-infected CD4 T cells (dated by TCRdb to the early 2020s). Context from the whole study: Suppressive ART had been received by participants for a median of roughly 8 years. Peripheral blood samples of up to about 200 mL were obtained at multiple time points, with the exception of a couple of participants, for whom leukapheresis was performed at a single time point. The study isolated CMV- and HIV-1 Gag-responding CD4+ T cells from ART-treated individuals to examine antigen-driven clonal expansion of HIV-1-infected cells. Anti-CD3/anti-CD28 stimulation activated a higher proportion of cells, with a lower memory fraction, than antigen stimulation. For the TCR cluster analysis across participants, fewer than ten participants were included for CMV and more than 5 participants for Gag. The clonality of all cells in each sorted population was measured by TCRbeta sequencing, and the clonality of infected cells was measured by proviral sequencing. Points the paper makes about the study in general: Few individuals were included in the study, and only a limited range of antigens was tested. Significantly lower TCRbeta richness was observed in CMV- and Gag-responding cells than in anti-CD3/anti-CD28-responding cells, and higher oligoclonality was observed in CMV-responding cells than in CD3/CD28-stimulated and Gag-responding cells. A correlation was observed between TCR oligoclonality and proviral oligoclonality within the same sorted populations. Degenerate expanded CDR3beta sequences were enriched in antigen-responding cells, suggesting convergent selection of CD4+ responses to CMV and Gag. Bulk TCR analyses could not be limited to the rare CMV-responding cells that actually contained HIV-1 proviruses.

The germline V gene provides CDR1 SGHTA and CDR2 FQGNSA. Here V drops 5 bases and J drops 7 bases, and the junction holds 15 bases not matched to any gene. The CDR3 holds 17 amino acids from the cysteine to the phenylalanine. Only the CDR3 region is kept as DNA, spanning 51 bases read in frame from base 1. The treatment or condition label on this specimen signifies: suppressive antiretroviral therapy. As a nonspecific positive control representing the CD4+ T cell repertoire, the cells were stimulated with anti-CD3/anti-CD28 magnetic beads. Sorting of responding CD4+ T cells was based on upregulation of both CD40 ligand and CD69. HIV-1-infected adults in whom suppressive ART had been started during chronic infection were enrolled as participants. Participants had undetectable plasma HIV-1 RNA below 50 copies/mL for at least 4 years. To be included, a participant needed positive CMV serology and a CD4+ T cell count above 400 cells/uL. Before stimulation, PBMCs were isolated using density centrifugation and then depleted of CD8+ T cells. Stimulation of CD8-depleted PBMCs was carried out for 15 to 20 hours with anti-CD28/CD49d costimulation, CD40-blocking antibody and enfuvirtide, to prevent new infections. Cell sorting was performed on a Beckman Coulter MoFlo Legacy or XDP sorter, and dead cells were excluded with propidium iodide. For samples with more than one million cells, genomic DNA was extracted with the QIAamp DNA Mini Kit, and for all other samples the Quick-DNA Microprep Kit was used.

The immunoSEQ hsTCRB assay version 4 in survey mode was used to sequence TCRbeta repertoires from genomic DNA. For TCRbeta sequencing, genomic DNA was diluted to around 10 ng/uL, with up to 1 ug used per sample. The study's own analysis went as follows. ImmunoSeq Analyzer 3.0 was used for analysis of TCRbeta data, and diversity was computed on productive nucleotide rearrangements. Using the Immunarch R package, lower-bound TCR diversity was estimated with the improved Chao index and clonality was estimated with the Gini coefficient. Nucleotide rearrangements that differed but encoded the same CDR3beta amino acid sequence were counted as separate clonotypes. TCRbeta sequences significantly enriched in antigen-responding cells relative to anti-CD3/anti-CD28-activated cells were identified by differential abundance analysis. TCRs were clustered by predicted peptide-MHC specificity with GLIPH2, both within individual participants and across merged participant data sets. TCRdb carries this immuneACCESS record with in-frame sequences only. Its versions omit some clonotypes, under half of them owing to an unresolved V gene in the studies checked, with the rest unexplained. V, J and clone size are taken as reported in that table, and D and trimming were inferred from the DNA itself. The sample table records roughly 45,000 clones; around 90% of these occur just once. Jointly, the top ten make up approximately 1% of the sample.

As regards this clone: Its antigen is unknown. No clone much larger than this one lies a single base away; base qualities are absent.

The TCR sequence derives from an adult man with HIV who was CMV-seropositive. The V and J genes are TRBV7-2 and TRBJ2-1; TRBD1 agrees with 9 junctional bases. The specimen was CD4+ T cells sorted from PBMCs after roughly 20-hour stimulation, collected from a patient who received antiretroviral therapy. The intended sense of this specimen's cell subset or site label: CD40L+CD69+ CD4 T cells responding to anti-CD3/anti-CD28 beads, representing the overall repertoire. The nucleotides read TGTGCCAGCAGCCCTCACCTACCGGGACAGGGTTTAAATGAGCAGTTCTTC. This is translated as CASSPHLPGQGLNEQFF. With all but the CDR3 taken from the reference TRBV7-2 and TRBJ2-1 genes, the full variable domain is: GAGVSQSPSNKVTEKGKDVELRCDPISGHTALYWYRQSLGQGLEFLIYFQGNSAPDKSGLPSDRFSAERTGGSVSTLTIQRTQQEDSAVYLCASSPHLPGQGLNEQFFGPGTRLTVL.